The clone carrying this T cell receptor (beta chain) was seen a handful of times. Its antigen is undetermined. This sample is part of a study of PD-L1 blockade in urothelial cancer. General study points: Clones that were tumor-associated expanded more in the blood of durable-benefit patients at 3 weeks. Better survival was predicted when blood TCR clonality before treatment fell below the median.

The repertoire was sequenced with immunoSEQ multiplex PCR; TCRdb's copy has only in-frame clones and lacks some. The profile shows roughly 87,000 clones, about 85% of them singletons. V gave up 3 bases and J gave up 10 bases; unmatched junction bases: 11. The V gene's germline CDR1 is SGHAT and CDR2 FQNNGV. The CDR3 consists of 17 residues. The chain recombines TRBV11-2 with TRBJ2-1; 14 bases map to TRBD2. This TCR derives from a woman in her 70s with urothelial cancer. The material sequenced was PBMCs, taken around atezolizumab (anti-PD-L1) treatment. CDR3 nucleotide sequence: TGTGCCAGCAGCTTCACGACTAGCGGGGGGGCCCGTTGGGAGCAGTTCTTC. It is translated as CASSFTTSGGARWEQFF.